This T cell receptor beta chain was observed in a study of blood T cell repertoires in COVID-19 (dated by TCRdb to 2018 to 2020). For the study in its entirety: Samples covering the acute and convalescent phases of COVID-19 were provided by collaborators in the United States, Italy and Spain. The samples were drawn from two sources: the first 160 participants of the ongoing ImmuneRACE study, and some 1,300 subjects contributed by 6 global collaborators. Sample metadata almost always included a de-identified subject ID, COVID-19 status, age in years and sex. Deeply sampled blood TCRbeta repertoires from subjects exposed to, actively infected with, or recovered from COVID-19 were included in the dataset. The repertoires were released in a freely available public database meant as a resource for research on the immune response to SARS-CoV-2. HLA class I and class II types, where available, came from metadata supplied by the sample provider rather than from assay-based typing. The material from the prospective study consisted of cDNA or gDNA derived from T cells, B-cell-depleted T cells, or PBMCs.

Overall results and qualifications from the work: Clinical and demographic metadata were provided uncurated, with the amount varying by source and participant.

Each collaborating institution followed its own protocols to collect whole blood in K2EDTA tubes. For TCRbeta analysis, collaborator samples were shipped as frozen whole blood, as isolated PBMCs, or as DNA extracted from either sample type. This clone came up once. Its antigen is still unknown. The sample holds no much larger clone one base away, and base qualities are not on file. The germline V and J ends show losses of 5 bases and 5 bases respectively, and no gene match explains 15 bases of the junction. Via the germline V gene (reference sequence), CDR1 is MNHEY and CDR2 SMNVEV. The cysteine opens and the phenylalanine closes a CDR3 of 17 amino acids. Of all the DNA, just the CDR3 is kept, 51 bases in frame from base 1. The immunoSEQ Assay, a bias-controlled multiplex PCR, was used to amplify TCRbeta CDR3 regions from genomic DNA. The authors' pipeline ran thus. The number of nucleated cells in each sample was estimated by amplification of reference gene primers within the assay. To quantify the absolute abundance of each unique TCRbeta CDR3 rearrangement, sequence reads were collapsed and filtered. For each sample, productive Simpson clonality was calculated as the square root of Simpson's diversity index across productive rearrangements. TCRdb mirrors the immuneACCESS table, restricted to in-frame sequences. Some clones are absent from its copies; in checked studies, under half trace to an unresolved V gene, and the reason for the others is unknown. Clonal size and the V and J genes are those of that table, whereas D and trimming came from the DNA. Within this sample are around 160,000 clones, with roughly 80% of them counted one time only. Nearly 3% of the sample is in the top ten clones.

The specimen was peripheral blood. Here the chain combines TRBV27 and TRBJ1-2; 9 central bases correspond to TRBD1. The receptor was derived from a woman between 35 and 50 years old with active or convalescent COVID-19. The DNA sequence reads TGTGCCAGCAGTGTCAAACCGGGACAGGGAGACGCTTATGGCTACACCTTC. The resulting protein is CASSVKPGQGDAYGYTF.